This TCR beta chain is from a study of blood T cell repertoires in COVID-19. Across the whole study: PBMCs, B-cell-depleted T cells, or T cells were the source of the cDNA or gDNA that made up the material.

In the study's own analysis: Researchers report that nucleated cell counts were estimated from reference gene primer amplification. Data came from immunoSEQ multiplex PCR; TCRdb stores just in-frame clones and leaves some out. The V and J calls and the clone size are those of that table, but D and trimming were determined from the DNA. The sample gives tens of thousands of clones, 88% of which show up once; approximately 8% is in the top ten. What was sequenced was peripheral blood. The sequence was collected from a man aged 55-75 years with active COVID-19.

As DNA, the CDR3 is TGTGCCAGCAGCCAAGTGTTCGAGCGGCCTTACGAAAATACGCAGTATTTT. This encodes CASSQVFERPYENTQYF. The chain uses TRBV3-1 (or the pseudogene TRBV3-2) and TRBJ2-3; weak D call: TRBD2 (5 bases). Per the germline V gene, CDR1 is LGHDT and CDR2 is YNNKEL (reference sequence). Trimming removed 1 base from V and 7 bases from J, with 21 bases in between. This CDR3 has 17 residues.